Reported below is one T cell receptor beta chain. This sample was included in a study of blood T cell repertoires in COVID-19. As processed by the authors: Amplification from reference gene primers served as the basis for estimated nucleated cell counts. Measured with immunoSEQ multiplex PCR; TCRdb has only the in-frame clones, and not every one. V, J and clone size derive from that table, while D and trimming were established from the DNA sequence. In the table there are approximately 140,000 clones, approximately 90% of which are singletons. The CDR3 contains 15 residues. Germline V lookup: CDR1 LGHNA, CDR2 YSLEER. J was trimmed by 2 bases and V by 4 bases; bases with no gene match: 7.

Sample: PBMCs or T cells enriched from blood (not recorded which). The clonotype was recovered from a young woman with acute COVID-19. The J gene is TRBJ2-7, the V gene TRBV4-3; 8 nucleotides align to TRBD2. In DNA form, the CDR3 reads TGCGCCAGCAGCCTCGGCCCGGGAGGGGCCTACGAGCAGTACTTC. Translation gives CASSLGPGGAYEQYF.